This entry is about one T cell receptor beta chain. This sample is part of a study of T cell responses to AZD1222 COVID-19 vaccine. Measured with immunoSEQ multiplex PCR; TCRdb has only the in-frame clones, and not every one. The table has about 130,000 clones, about 87% seen once. The ends were cut back, 10 bases at V and 4 bases at J, with 13 bases in the middle. The CDR3 is 12 amino acids. Per the germline V gene, CDR1 is SNHLY and CDR2 is FYNNEI. This TCR was recovered from an adult in good health. The chain is built from TRBV2 and TRBJ1-2; TRBD1 might be the D (6 bases). The sequences come from peripheral blood, collected on day 0 of AZD1222 vaccination. The CDR3 DNA reads as TGTGCCAACTCAGGGGTTAGCTATGGCTACACCTTC. Amino acids: CANSGVSYGYTF.